These T cell receptor beta chains were read from a single sample in a study of monozygotic twins with inflammatory bowel disease. Each CDR3 protein gets one entry in TCRdb, which reprocessed the 5' RACE reads and gives no DNA. The sample totals some 170,000 distinct CDR3 sequences; its top ten clones hold approximately 2.4%. The sequencing input was blood. Every receptor here comes from a human donor with ulcerative colitis or Crohn's disease, or a healthy co-twin of an affected twin (not recorded which). The CDR3 runs from the conserved cysteine through the conserved F or W. The order of the fields is V gene, CDR3 length, J gene, CDR3 protein.

>TRBV4-3|13|TRBJ1-3
CASSHRVGNTIYF
>TRBV20-1|14|TRBJ2-1
CSALSGGPYNEQFF
>TRBV6-5|15|TRBJ2-7
CASSYRVGETYEQYF
>TRBV20-1|12|TRBJ1-1
CSASQGAFEAFF
>TRBV28|14|TRBJ2-7
CASSTWTGNYEQYF
>TRBV7-6|17|TRBJ1-6
CASSLAVTKGHNSPLHF
>TRBV7-9|17|TRBJ2-5
CASSFPKGKTEQETQYF
>TRBV12-3/TRBV12-4|15|TRBJ1-1
CASTLNPDRNTEAFF
>TRBV5-1|12|TRBJ2-1
CASSFGVDEQFF
>TRBV25-1|15|TRBJ1-2
CASSESYRGLYGYTF
>TRBV24-1|21|TRBJ2-3
CATSDLGGTEISGGDLDTQYF
>TRBV6-5|15|TRBJ2-1
CASSYSDSSYNEQFF
>TRBV6-2/TRBV6-3|17|TRBJ2-2
CASTRPRGRPHTGELFF
>TRBV20-1|12|TRBJ2-5
CSAGGAEETQYF
>TRBV7-9|15|TRBJ2-5
CASSLWKVGRETQYF
>TRBV10-3|14|TRBJ1-2
CAISEANYRVRYTF
>TRBV7-3|14|TRBJ2-3
CASSLRGFPDTQYF
>TRBV5-5|14|TRBJ1-1
CASRAGTEGTEAFF
>TRBV7-9|13|TRBJ2-7
CASRPDSSYEQYF
>TRBV2|14|TRBJ2-3
CASSEVRGTDTQYF
>TRBV5-1|14|TRBJ2-3
CASSPGEWGDTQYF
>TRBV9|15|TRBJ2-7
CASSPYGGSSYEQYF
>TRBV4-1|14|TRBJ1-2
CASSPGTGNYGYTF
>TRBV28|14|TRBJ1-1
CASSLAPGPTEAFF
>TRBV29-1|12|TRBJ2-5
CSVVRGEETQYF
>TRBV7-2|12|TRBJ2-1
CASSPTGDEQFF
>TRBV4-3|16|TRBJ2-2
CASSQDLAGNTGELFF
>TRBV7-2|15|TRBJ2-3
CASSSQRGGGDTQYF
>TRBV20-1|13|TRBJ2-1
CSARRLARGEQFF
>TRBV10-3|14|TRBJ2-1
CATRGRDTYNEQFF
>TRBV12-3/TRBV12-4|15|TRBJ1-1
CASSLWTGGDFQAFF
>TRBV7-2|15|TRBJ2-1
CASSLVRGADNEQFF
>TRBV11-1|22|TRBJ2-1
CASSLALIRDRDGKSSYNEQFF
>TRBV20-1|15|TRBJ2-2
CSARGAQTYTGELFF
>TRBV20-1|13|TRBJ2-7
CSASRAGYYEQYF
>TRBV5-1|16|TRBJ2-7
CASSLDGGALSLEQYF